The 14 T cell receptor beta chains in this list originate from one sample, sequenced in a study of CD8 T cells in Susac syndrome. With random hexamers, reverse transcription was performed on about 0.5 to 1 ug of RNA. TCRdb passed the immunoSEQ multiplex PCR reads through MiXCR, listing each CDR3 protein once. The sample lists about 250,000 distinct CDR3 sequences, over 85% occurring once. Sequencing was done on a sample of CD4+ T cells from PBMCs. All receptors derive from a human donor with multiple sclerosis.

The genes are TRBV7-3 and TRBJ2-5; no clear D. Trimming pared 5 bases from V and 4 bases from J, leaving 11 bases between. Per germline, CDR1 SGHTA and CDR2 FQGTGA. The CDR3 is 13 residues long. CDR3 bases: TGTGCCAGCAGCCCGGAGATCGGAGAGACCCAGTACTTC. Its protein product is CASSPEIGETQYF.

The chain links TRBV5-4 to TRBJ2-1; no clear D gene. V was cut by 0 bases and J by 7 bases, with 8 bases left in between. CDR1 is SGHNT, CDR2 YYREEE, per germline (reference sequence). The CDR3 is 13 amino acids. The CDR3 DNA reads TGTGCCAGCAGCTTGGAAGGGCGGAATGAGCAGTTCTTC. Translation gives CASSLEGRNEQFF.

The V call is TRBV5-1, the J call TRBJ2-4; 7 bases map to TRBD1. The CDR3 runs to 16 residues. The trim removed 0 bases at V and 5 bases at J, leaving 8 bases unmatched. Germline V gives CDR1 SGHRS, CDR2 YFSETQ. The CDR3 spells CASSLDRAGGENIQYF. The CDR3 DNA is TGCGCCAGCAGCTTGGATAGGGCAGGGGGTGAAAACATTCAGTACTTC.

The genes are TRBV5-1 and TRBJ2-1; 7 bases map to TRBD1. V shed 3 bases, J shed 7 bases, and the junction held 16 bases outside the gene matches. Germline CDR1 reads SGHRS; CDR2 reads YFSETQ. The CDR3 covers 17 residues. The DNA for the CDR3 is TGCGCCAGCAGCTCCCCTTTTGAGACAGGGTTTTCGAATGAGCAGTTCTTC. Translated: CASSSPFETGFSNEQFF. The whole variable domain, remainder taken from reference TRBV5-1 and TRBJ2-1, is KAGVTQTPRYLIKTRGQQVTLSCSPISGHRSVSWYQQTPGQGLQFLFEYFSETQRNKGNFPGRFSGRQFSNSRSEMNVSTLELGDSALYLCASSSPFETGFSNEQFFGPGTRLTVL.

The gene calls are TRBV3-1 and TRBJ2-1, with 7 positions matching TRBD1. Germline assignment: CDR1 LGHDT and CDR2 YNNKEL (reference sequence). Trimming took 4 bases from V and 6 from J; bases not matched to a gene: 3. The CDR3 is 13 amino acids. In nucleotides, the CDR3 is TGTGCCAGCAGCCGACAGGGCTCCAATGAGCAGTTCTTC. This gives the protein CASSRQGSNEQFF.

The chain is built from TRBV19 and TRBJ2-3; D gene uncertain. The germline gives CDR1 LNHDA, CDR2 SQIVND (reference sequence). The CDR3 totals 13 residues. Trimming cost V 5 bases and J 1 base, with 7 bases left between them. The CDR3 DNA is TGTGCCAGTAGTGTGGGCGGCACAGATACGCAGTATTTT. This encodes CASSVGGTDTQYF.

J is TRBJ2-3 and V is TRBV5-4, with D unclear. Germline V gene data show CDR1 as SGHNT and CDR2 as YYREEE (reference sequence). The CDR3 runs to 16 residues. V was cut by 4 bases and J by 1 base, with 16 bases left in between. The CDR3 DNA reads TGTGCCAGCAGCCCGGACCGGGTCCCCCGCACAGATACGCAGTATTTT. It is translated as CASSPDRVPRTDTQYF.

The J gene is TRBJ2-3, the V gene TRBV9; D is unresolved. CDR1 is SGDLS and CDR2 is YYNGEE in the germline V gene. This CDR3 has 12 residues. V was clipped by 0 bases and J by 6 bases, with 5 bases between them. The CDR3 DNA is TGTGCCAGCAGCGTAGAGGACGATACGCAGTATTTT. Translating it yields CASSVEDDTQYF.

The rearrangement joins TRBV20-1 to TRBJ2-5; a weak D match, TRBD1 (5 bases). V lost 7 bases and J 4 bases, leaving 22 bases between the germline ends. This CDR3 region has 15 residues. Germline loops: CDR1 DFQATT, CDR2 SNEGSKA (reference sequence). CDR3 DNA: TGCAGTGTAGGGGTTCCAGCTGGGGTAGGAGAGACCCAGTACTTC. Amino acid sequence: CSVGVPAGVGETQYF.

The chain combines TRBV20-1 with TRBJ2-5; D is ambiguous. V lost 0 bases to trimming and J lost 5 bases, with 4 bases between them. Germline V gene lookup returns CDR1 DFQATT and CDR2 SNEGSKA (reference sequence). CDR3 size: 11 residues. The DNA of the CDR3 is TGCAGTGCTAGAGATTTTGAGACCCAGTACTTC. Its translation: CSARDFETQYF.

J is TRBJ1-2 and V is TRBV5-1; no clear D gene. V lost 3 bases to trimming and J lost 5 bases, with 14 bases between them. Germline-derived CDR1 and CDR2 are SGHRS and YFSETQ. The CDR3 is 14 amino acids. The CDR3: CASSSETMGYGYTF. DNA of the CDR3: TGCGCCAGCAGCTCGGAGACCATGGGGTATGGCTACACCTTC.

This clonotype appeared a few times. This chain joins TRBV11-1 and TRBJ2-3, with D perhaps TRBD2 (6 bases). The CDR3 sequence is 13 residues long. Trimming took off 9 bases at V and 4 bases at J, with 14 bases between the two ends. Per germline, CDR1 SGHAT and CDR2 FQDESV (reference sequence). As DNA, the CDR3 is TGTGCCAGTTCGGAGGGCGGCTCAGATACGCAGTATTTT. This codes for CASSEGGSDTQYF.

The chain couples TRBV4-2 to TRBJ2-1; no firm D call. The V and J ends lost 0 bases and 7 bases respectively, with 10 bases between them. CDR1 and CDR2 from the germline V gene are LGHNA and YNFKEQ. This CDR3 is built from 14 residues. CDR3 residues: CASSQDVVSNEQFF. As DNA, the CDR3 is TGTGCCAGCAGCCAAGACGTAGTATCAAATGAGCAGTTCTTC.

The rearrangement uses TRBV7-9 and TRBJ1-2; D is unclear. There are 16 residues in the CDR3. Trimming removed 4 bases from V and 2 bases from J, with 17 bases in between. Germline CDR1 reads SEHNR; CDR2 reads FQNEAQ (reference sequence). The CDR3, as DNA: TGTGCCAGCAGCTCTACTGGGCAGCGCAACAACTATGGCTACACCTTC. Residues: CASSSTGQRNNYGYTF.